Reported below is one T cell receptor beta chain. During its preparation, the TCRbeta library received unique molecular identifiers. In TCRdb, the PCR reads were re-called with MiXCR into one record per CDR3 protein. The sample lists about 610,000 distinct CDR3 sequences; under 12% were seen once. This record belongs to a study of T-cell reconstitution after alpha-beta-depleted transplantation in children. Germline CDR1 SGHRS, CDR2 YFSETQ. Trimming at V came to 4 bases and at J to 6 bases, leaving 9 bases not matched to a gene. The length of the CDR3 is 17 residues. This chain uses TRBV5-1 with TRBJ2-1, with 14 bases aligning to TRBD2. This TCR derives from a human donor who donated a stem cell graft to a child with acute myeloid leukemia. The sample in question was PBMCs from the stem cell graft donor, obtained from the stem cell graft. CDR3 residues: CASSVTGLAGDSNEQFF. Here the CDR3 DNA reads TGCGCCAGCAGCGTTACGGGACTAGCGGGAGATAGCAATGAGCAGTTCTTC.